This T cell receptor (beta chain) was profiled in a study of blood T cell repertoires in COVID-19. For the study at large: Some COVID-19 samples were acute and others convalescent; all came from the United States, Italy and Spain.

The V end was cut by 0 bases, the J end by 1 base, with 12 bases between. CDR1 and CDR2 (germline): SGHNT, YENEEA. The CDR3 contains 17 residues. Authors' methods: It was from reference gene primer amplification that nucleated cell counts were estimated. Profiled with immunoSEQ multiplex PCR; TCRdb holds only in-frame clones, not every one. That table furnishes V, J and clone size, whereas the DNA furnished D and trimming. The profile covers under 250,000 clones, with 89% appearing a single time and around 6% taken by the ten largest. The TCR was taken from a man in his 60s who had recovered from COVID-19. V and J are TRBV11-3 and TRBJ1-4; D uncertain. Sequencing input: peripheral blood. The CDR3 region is CASSLDRSSLTNEKLFF. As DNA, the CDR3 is TGTGCCAGCAGCTTAGATCGGTCGTCCCTAACTAATGAAAAACTGTTTTTT.